The clone carrying this T cell receptor (beta chain) has only a few counts. What it binds is not known. The CDR3 runs 14 residues. Germline V CDR1 and CDR2: DFQATT, SNEGSKA (reference sequence). Trimming shortened V by 6 bases and J by 6 bases, and 20 bases separated the two germline ends. Semi-nested PCR with Nested Universal Primer A followed constant-region reverse priming of full-length variable regions. TCRdb reprocessed the 5' RACE reads via MiXCR and lists one record per CDR3 protein. The data contain over 25,000 distinct CDR3 sequences, roughly 24% of them singletons. Study conclusions and caveats: The TCR gene usage of tumor memory CD4+ T cells clustered together with blood and lymph node memory CD4+ cells and with lymph node naive CD4+ cells.

Purified naive CD4+ T cells were depleted of CD25+ Tregs. V is TRBV20-1 and J is TRBJ1-1; D might be TRBD1 (5 bases). The specimen was naive CD4+ T cells sorted from a lymph node. Subset here: naive CD4+ T cells, CD4+CD45RA+CD25-. The clonotype comes from a female donor with breast cancer. The CDR3: CSAPKDGWGAEAFF. CDR3 DNA: TGCAGTGCCCCTAAGGATGGGTGGGGGGCTGAAGCTTTCTTT.